The 20 T cell receptor beta chains given below trace back to one sample, sequenced in a study of PD-L1 blockade in urothelial cancer. Profiling relied on immunoSEQ multiplex PCR, and the TCRdb table lists in-frame clones only, not all of them. Found here are 50,000 or so clones, under 90% of them singletons; the top ten hold approximately 6%. The sequencing here drew on PBMCs, taken around atezolizumab (anti-PD-L1) treatment. Source of these receptors: a man aged 35-49 years with urothelial cancer.

This sequence joins TRBV27 and TRBJ2-1; tentative D call: TRBD1 (5 bases). CDR1 is MNHEY and CDR2 is SMNVEV in the germline V gene (reference sequence). CDR3 length: 13 amino acids. V lost 9 bases and J 6 bases, leaving 15 bases between the germline ends. The CDR3 is CASSGSGLNEQFF. CDR3 DNA: TGTGCCAGTTCAGGGTCTGGGCTCAATGAGCAGTTCTTC.

The CDR3 spells CASTASTGANVLTF. The CDR3 nucleotides are TGTGCCAGCACCGCTTCTACGGGGGCCAACGTCCTGACTTTC. This chain joins TRBV7-9 and TRBJ2-6; D remains unclear. The germline V and J ends were trimmed by 7 bases and 4 bases, with 11 bases remaining between them. The CDR3 extends over 14 amino acids. From germline, CDR1 is SEHNR and CDR2 FQNEAQ (reference sequence).

This clone was recorded only once. The chain carries TRBV27 and TRBJ1-2; the D gene is possibly TRBD1 (6 bases). The germline gives CDR1 MNHEY, CDR2 SMNVEV (reference sequence). The CDR3 length is 13 residues. With 5 bases removed from V and 8 bases from J, the gap between germline ends came to 15 bases. The CDR3 coding sequence is TGTGCCAGCAGTGAGACCGGGGACACGGGCTACACCTTC. The encoded protein is CASSETGDTGYTF.

The rearrangement joins TRBV7-2 to TRBJ1-4; TRBD1 aligns across 9 bases. Germline trimming cut 3 bases from V and 4 bases from J; bases unmatched to any gene: 6. CDR1 and CDR2 from the germline V gene are SGHTA and FQGNSA. The CDR3 is 16 amino acids. For the CDR3, the DNA is TGTGCCAGCAGCTTCCGGGGGACAGGGAGTAATGAAAAACTGTTTTTT. It translates to CASSFRGTGSNEKLFF.

Notes on this clone: One junction end disagrees with the germline gene, perhaps due to a read error. The chain is built from TRBV7-7 and TRBJ1-1; possibly TRBD1 for D (6 bases). Germline CDR1 is SSHAT and CDR2 is FNYEAQ (reference sequence). The CDR3 has 20 residues. The CDR3 protein is CASSLERGAWMGEGDTEAFF. In DNA, the CDR3 is TGTGCTAGCAGCTTAGAACGGGGGGCCTGGATGGGGGAGGGAGACACTGAAGCTTTCTTT.

V usage is TRBV19 and J usage is TRBJ2-3; TRBD2 is a possible D gene (6 bases). Germline V CDR1 and CDR2: LNHDA, SQIVND (reference sequence). The V gene lost 6 bases and the J gene lost 1 base, with 14 bases spanning the gap. This CDR3 region has 15 residues. Written as DNA, the CDR3 is TGTGCCAGTAGCGTCTGGGCTAGCGGCACAGATACGCAGTATTTT. Amino acid sequence: CASSVWASGTDTQYF.

This sequence joins TRBV4-3 and TRBJ2-7, with D perhaps TRBD2 (5 bases). Trimming took off 0 bases at V and 5 bases at J, with 8 bases between the two ends. The CDR3 sequence is 13 residues long. The V gene's germline CDR1 is LGHNA and CDR2 YSLEER. CDR3 region: CASSQEEEDEQYF. CDR3 DNA: TGCGCCAGCAGCCAAGAGGAGGAAGACGAGCAGTACTTC.

This clone was seen a single time. V gene TRBV27 combines with J gene TRBJ2-7; 8 nucleotides match TRBD1. The V gene end was trimmed by 4 bases and the J gene end by 4 bases; junction bases not matched to a gene: 18. The CDR3 runs 18 residues. Germline V CDR1 and CDR2: MNHEY, SMNVEV (reference sequence). CDR3 residues: CASSWPGQAPLGIYEQYF. The CDR3 nucleotides read TGTGCCAGCAGTTGGCCGGGACAGGCCCCCCTAGGGATTTACGAGCAGTACTTC.

In its sample, this clone was seen a few times. This chain links TRBV28 with TRBJ2-3; D uncertain. Germline CDR1 and CDR2: MDHEN and SYDVKM. V was clipped by 5 bases and J by 7 bases, with 13 bases between them. The CDR3 runs to 13 residues. The CDR3 protein is CASSITLSNTQYF. The CDR3 bases are TGTGCCAGCAGTATTACCTTGAGTAATACGCAGTATTTT.

The chain combines TRBV10-2 with TRBJ1-4; 7 bases fit TRBD1. The V segment lost 4 bases and the J segment 4 bases; nucleotides outside the gene matches: 6. The CDR3 consists of 15 residues. The germline gives CDR1 WSHSY, CDR2 SAAADI. For the CDR3, the DNA is TGCGCCAGCAGTGTCGCGGGACAGCGTAATGAAAAACTGTTTTTT. Translation gives CASSVAGQRNEKLFF.

This chain uses TRBV10-3 with TRBJ2-7; 8 bases match TRBD1. The germline CDR1 and CDR2 sequences are ENHRY and SYGVKD. The length of the CDR3 is 16 residues. J lost 7 bases, V lost 1 base, and 12 bases had no gene match. This CDR3 is CAISEFGAGGSGEQYF. DNA for the CDR3: TGTGCCATCAGTGAGTTTGGGGCAGGGGGCTCGGGGGAGCAGTACTTC.

In nucleotides, the CDR3 is TGTGCCAGCAGCAAATCAGGTAGGACAGTCAATGAGCAGTTCTTC. Translated, it gives CASSKSGRTVNEQFF. The chain links TRBV21-1 to TRBJ2-1; the table's TRBD1 call for D was not verified on the DNA. TRBV21-1 represents a pseudogene. This CDR3 region has 15 residues.

This clone was counted a single time. The rearrangement joins TRBV19 to TRBJ2-3; TRBD2 is a possible D gene (5 bases). V was shortened by 7 bases and J by 7 bases, with 24 bases between the two germline ends. CDR3 length: 16 amino acids. CDR1 and CDR2 (germline): LNHDA, SQIVND (reference sequence). The CDR3 region has the DNA TGTGCCAGTACTCCTAGTATGTTGGGGAGCGGAAATACGCAGTATTTT. Its protein is CASTPSMLGSGNTQYF.

This chain uses TRBV5-1 with TRBJ1-3; 7 positions match TRBD1. CDR3 length: 16 residues. V shed 0 bases, J shed 0 bases, and the junction held 3 bases outside the gene matches. Germline lookup yields CDR1 SGHRS and CDR2 YFSETQ. The CDR3 coding sequence is TGCGCCAGCAGCTTGGGACAGGGACTCTCTGGAAACACCATATATTTT. Protein sequence: CASSLGQGLSGNTIYF.

The J gene is TRBJ2-1, the V gene TRBV7-3, with 8 bases identical to TRBD1. Trimming cost V 5 bases and J 9 bases; bases outside gene matches: 9. Germline CDR1 SGHTA, CDR2 FQGTGA. CDR3 size: 14 residues. The CDR3 sequence: CASSPGQGNGEQFF. CDR3 DNA: TGTGCCAGCAGCCCCGGACAGGGAAATGGTGAGCAGTTCTTC.

The chain carries TRBV18 and TRBJ1-3; 8 bases are shared with TRBD1. The CDR3 is made up of 16 amino acids. CDR1 is KGHSH, CDR2 LQKENI, per germline. With 3 bases clipped from V and 2 bases from J, the junction kept 6 bases outside the gene matches. CDR3 coding DNA: TGTGCCAGCTCACCCACCCAGGGGGCGACTGGAAACACCATATATTTT. The encoded protein is CASSPTQGATGNTIYF.

The rearrangement joins TRBV4-2 to TRBJ2-2; D unclear. The CDR3 extends over 18 amino acids. The germline V gene has CDR1 LGHNA and CDR2 YNFKEQ. The V end lost 3 bases, the J end lost 5 bases, and 22 bases lay between the germline ends. The CDR3 region has the DNA TGTGCCAGCAGCCACCCTGCTCTAGGTCCCGGTGGTACCGGGGAGCTGTTTTTT. It is translated as CASSHPALGPGGTGELFF.

The V gene is TRBV5-8, the J gene TRBJ1-1; tentative D call: TRBD1 (5 bases). The CDR3 runs 13 residues. Deletions cut 4 bases from V and 3 bases from J, with 10 bases between. The germline V gene has CDR1 SGHTS and CDR2 YDEGEE. The CDR3 DNA sequence: TGTGCCAGCAGCAGGGGTGGGGACACTGAAGCTTTCTTT. It specifies CASSRGGDTEAFF.

This sequence joins TRBV30 and TRBJ2-2; no firm D call. CDR3 length: 15 amino acids. The germline V gene encodes CDR1 GTSNPN and CDR2 SVGIG (reference sequence). The germline V and J ends were trimmed by 6 bases and 0 bases, with 14 bases remaining between them. CDR3 residues: CACPTIPSNTGELFF. The CDR3 coding sequence is TGTGCCTGTCCAACAATACCCTCGAACACCGGGGAGCTGTTTTTT.

The chain carries TRBV7-3 and TRBJ2-2; TRBD2 might be the D (5 bases). Trimming cost V 6 bases and J 0 bases, with 11 bases left between them. The CDR3 loop spans 15 amino acids. CDR1 is SGHTA and CDR2 is FQGTGA in the germline V gene. Here the CDR3 DNA reads TGTGCCAGCAGAAGATTCGGGACGAACACCGGGGAGCTGTTTTTT. Translation gives CASRRFGTNTGELFF.